The source of this T cell receptor (beta chain) is a study of shared clonotypes between healthy human individuals. Note on this clone: The antigen remains undetermined.

The study's findings and limits: Estimated clonotype richness was generally higher in naive than memory subsets. Expectations were that clonotype sharing among donors would be affected by sequencing depth.

The table came from immunoSEQ multiplex PCR; TCRdb's copy has only in-frame clones and leaves some out. Altogether roughly 2.6 million clones are present, approximately 92% being singletons, with the ten largest covering more than 0.12%. Germline CDR1 and CDR2: MNHEY and SVGAGI. Trimming removed 6 bases at V and 10 bases at J, with 18 bases between. The CDR3 extends over 13 amino acids. This chain joins TRBV6-5 and TRBJ1-1; D unclear. The sample was naive CD4+ T cells sorted from blood. Noted subset: CD45RA+ positively selected. This TCR came from a man in his late teens or twenties in good health. The CDR3 DNA follows: TGTGCCAGCAGCCCGGCCTCCCCGTCTGTAGCTTTCTTT. Its protein product is CASSPASPSVAFF.